This T cell receptor beta chain was observed in a study of blood T cell repertoires in COVID-19. Germline-derived CDR1 and CDR2 are SNHLY and FYNNEI. The V gene end was trimmed by 6 bases and the J gene end by 6 bases; junction bases not matched to a gene: 7. CDR3 length: 14 residues. Some clones are missing from TCRdb's copy, which holds only in-frame ones; the method was immunoSEQ multiplex PCR. The sample holds 200,000 to 250,000 clones, 87% seen once. This chain links TRBV2 with TRBJ1-2, with 10 bases aligning to TRBD1. The origin of this receptor is a man aged 30 to 45 who had recovered from COVID-19. Sequencing was carried out using PBMCs or T cells enriched from blood (not recorded which). The chain's CDR3 is CASSRQGAGNGYTF. The DNA for the CDR3 is TGTGCCAGCAGCCGACAGGGGGCAGGGAATGGCTACACCTTC.